What follows describes a single TCR beta chain. The antigen remains undetermined. The sample originates from a study of cytomegalovirus exposure and HLA in healthy donors. Study conclusions and caveats: Earlier analysis yielded a pattern in which most TCR beta V segments were productive about 90% or about 30% of the time. Analysis performed later showed TCR beta chains linked to HLA being more clonally expanded than equally common others. Analyses of presence and absence presupposed an approximately uniform sequencing depth across donors.

The CDR3 totals 14 residues. Germline CDR1 and CDR2: SGDLS and YYNGEE. The junction had 7 bases not matched to a gene; V was cut back by 6 bases and J by 6 bases. Donors showed nominal health when sampled, although they likely had unrecorded immune exposures. PCR was performed using 60 Vbeta and 13 Jbeta primers. Here immunoSEQ multiplex PCR was the method, and the copy in TCRdb shows in-frame clones only, minus some. The table records approximately 190,000 clones, 80% to 90% of them present only once. The chain employs TRBV9 and TRBJ1-5, with TRBD1 matching 9 bases. The receptor comes from a young man in good health and CMV-seronegative. Material: PBMCs. CDR3 residues: CASNSGTGIQPQHF. The CDR3 DNA reads as TGTGCCAGCAACTCCGGGACAGGGATTCAGCCCCAGCATTTT.